This TCR beta chain was recorded in a study of blood T cell repertoires in COVID-19. Overall study context: COVID-19 samples, acute and convalescent, were from the United States, Italy and Spain. T cells, B-cell-depleted T cells, or PBMCs supplied cDNA or gDNA.

This CDR3 has 15 amino acids. V was pared by 5 bases and J by 0 bases, with 3 bases of the junction left unmatched. Germline assignment: CDR1 SNHLY and CDR2 FYNNEI. In the original processing: Amplified reference gene primers provided the basis for estimating nucleated cell counts. Clones were read by immunoSEQ multiplex PCR, and TCRdb kept only the in-frame ones, dropping some. V and J calls and clone size are those listed in that table; D and trimming were worked out from the DNA. The sample yields around 79,000 clones, 80% to 90% seen once. The sequence was obtained from a man between 65 and 85 years old with active or convalescent COVID-19. Specimen: peripheral blood. The gene calls are TRBV2 and TRBJ2-3; 9 nucleotides agree with TRBD2. The CDR3 reads CASSRTSVSTDTQYF. Written as DNA, the CDR3 is TGTGCCAGCAGTCGGACTAGCGTTAGCACAGATACGCAGTATTTT.